This TCR beta chain was sequenced during a study of T cells in Graves' hyperthyroidism and ophthalmopathy. Study-wide results and limits: Most clonotypes that expanded in the thyroid above 0.001 also showed up in blood. Separating ophthalmopathy from stable hyperthyroidism was achieved by a 13 V-J model.

This clonotype was observed many times. The antigen is unknown. Fresh peripheral blood, roughly 9.6 ml, was the source of the PBMCs. The TCR beta CDR3 regions underwent amplification using RNA transcripts as the source. A first-round RT-PCR of the TCR CDR3 used the HTBI primer set. TCRdb passed the multiplex PCR reads through MiXCR, listing each CDR3 protein once. The sample yields some 340,000 distinct CDR3 sequences, around 13% seen once. V lost 4 bases to trimming and J lost 0 bases; unmatched junction nucleotides: 8. CDR1 is SNHLY and CDR2 is FYNNEI in the germline V gene. The CDR3 runs to 17 residues.

Source material: blood. The V and J genes are TRBV2 and TRBJ1-4; 7 bases agree with TRBD1. This clonotype originated in a woman aged 40-49 years with Graves' ophthalmopathy. The CDR3 spells CASSADRRLTTNEKLFF. DNA for the CDR3: TGTGCCAGCAGTGCGGACAGGAGACTTACAACTAATGAAAAACTGTTTTTT.